The text below deals with one T cell receptor (beta chain). Under the authors' procedure: Cell counts per sample came from amplifying reference gene primers. Profiling relied on immunoSEQ multiplex PCR, and the TCRdb table lists in-frame clones only, not all of them. The D gene and trimming were derived from the DNA, and the V and J assignments and clone size from that table. Here the sample spans around 130,000 clones, about 85% being singletons. This record belongs to a study of blood T cell repertoires in COVID-19. Across the whole study: Collection of acute and convalescent COVID-19 samples took place in the United States, Italy and Spain.

Deletions cut 11 bases from V and 2 bases from J, with 15 bases between. Germline CDR1 reads LNHDA; CDR2 reads SQIVND (reference sequence). The CDR3 runs 14 residues. This TCR was sampled from a man aged 60 to 69 with acute or convalescent COVID-19. The chain links TRBV19 to TRBJ2-2; D is ambiguous. The sequenced sample consisted of peripheral blood. CDR3 bases: TGTGCCGGAGAGTACCGCCTCAACACCGGGGAGCTGTTTTTT. Encoded protein: CAGEYRLNTGELFF.